The clone carrying this T cell receptor beta chain came up many times. Its antigen is currently unknown. The source material, RNA transcripts, was used to amplify TCR beta CDR3 regions. First-round RT-PCR targeting the TCR CDR3 was performed with the HTBI primer set. TCRdb analysed the multiplex PCR reads with MiXCR anew, one entry per CDR3 protein. Here the sample spans about 770,000 distinct CDR3 sequences, roughly a sixth being singletons. This entry belongs to a study of T cells in Graves' hyperthyroidism and ophthalmopathy. Points from the study as a whole: Most thyroid-expanded clonotypes above 0.001 were also found in blood.

The V gene's germline CDR1 is KGHSH and CDR2 LQKENI. The CDR3 totals 14 residues. The V end lost 4 bases, the J end lost 0 bases, and 7 bases lay between the germline ends. The source of this sequence is a woman in her forties or fifties with Graves' hyperthyroidism that later progressed to Graves' ophthalmopathy. Sequences were obtained from blood. This rearrangement joins TRBV18 to TRBJ2-1; D remains unclear. The CDR3 spells CASSLANSYNEQFF. The CDR3 DNA follows: TGTGCCAGCTCACTGGCAAACTCCTACAATGAGCAGTTCTTC.